The 8 T cell receptor beta chains below come from one sample, sequenced in a study of T cells in localized non-small cell lung cancer. The data were produced by immunoSEQ multiplex PCR, yet TCRdb's version contains in-frame clones alone and is incomplete. The sample has under 50,000 clones, about 86% seen once. Sequenced here: peripheral blood mononuclear cells, sampled before any cancer treatment. All receptors come from a man between 35 and 75 years old with stage III lung adenocarcinoma.

The chain employs TRBV29-1 and TRBJ1-2; possible D gene TRBD1, 5 bases. The CDR3 totals 17 residues. The germline V gene encodes CDR1 SQVTM and CDR2 ANQGSEA. V lost 2 bases and J 4 bases, leaving 23 bases between the germline ends. The CDR3 is CSVESAGRTFLGYGYTF. CDR3 DNA sequence: TGCAGCGTTGAAAGCGCAGGGCGGACCTTTTTAGGCTATGGCTACACCTTC. Full variable domain (remainder filled in from reference TRBV29-1 and TRBJ1-2): SAVISQKPSRDICQRGTSLTIQCQVDSQVTMMFWYRQQPGQSLTLIATANQGSEATYESGFVIDKFPISRPNLTFSTLTVSNMSPEDSSIYLCSVESAGRTFLGYGYTFGSGTRLTVV.

This chain connects TRBV20-1 to TRBJ2-7, with D hard to call. Germline V gene data show CDR1 as DFQATT and CDR2 as SNEGSKA (reference sequence). CDR3 length: 11 amino acids. V was clipped by 7 bases and J by 4 bases, with 11 bases between them. The CDR3, as DNA: TGCAGTGGTGGAGACAATTACGAGCAGTACTTC. Translated: CSGGDNYEQYF.

The CDR3 reads CASSLDRGLDNSPLHF. The CDR3 DNA is TGTGCCAGCAGCTTGGATCGGGGGTTGGATAATTCACCCCTCCACTTT. The chain combines TRBV5-4 with TRBJ1-6, with D perhaps matching TRBD1 (5 bases). The CDR3 spans 16 residues. Germline CDR1 is SGHNT and CDR2 is YYREEE (reference sequence). The V and J ends lost 0 bases and 5 bases respectively, with 12 bases between them.

J is TRBJ2-7 and V is TRBV27, with 7 bases aligning to TRBD1. Germline V gene lookup returns CDR1 MNHEY and CDR2 SMNVEV (reference sequence). The ends lost 7 bases at V and 6 bases at J; junction bases unmatched: 6. CDR3 length: 12 residues. CDR3: CASKGASLEQYF. The CDR3 DNA reads TGTGCCAGCAAGGGGGCTTCCCTCGAGCAGTACTTC.

The table lists this clone with a few counts. This chain connects TRBV5-1 to TRBJ1-2; TRBD1 agrees at 7 bases. This CDR3 is 15 amino acids long. The J segment lost 7 bases and the V segment lost 4 bases, leaving 13 bases of the junction unmatched. Germline V gene lookup returns CDR1 SGHRS and CDR2 YFSETQ. DNA of the CDR3: TGCGCCAGCAGCGTTAACGGGGACAGTTCGTTTGGCTACACCTTC. Its translation is CASSVNGDSSFGYTF.

This clone was found once. The V gene is TRBV5-6, the J gene TRBJ2-2; 7 bases agree with TRBD2. J was trimmed by 3 bases and V by 3 bases; bases with no gene match: 8. This CDR3 comprises 16 residues. From germline, CDR1 is SGHDT and CDR2 YYEEEE. In DNA, the CDR3 is TGTGCCAGCAGCTCTCGGGGAGGGTACCACACCGGGGAGCTGTTTTTT. Encoded protein: CASSSRGGYHTGELFF.

The chain combines TRBV6-5 with TRBJ2-1; 9 bases are shared with TRBD1. CDR3 length: 13 amino acids. Germline V gene lookup returns CDR1 MNHEY and CDR2 SVGAGI. Trimming cost V 10 bases and J 15 bases; bases outside gene matches: 16. In DNA form, the CDR3 reads TGTGCCATACAGGGGGCAGCCGGAACGGGTCGGTTCTTC. It is translated as CAIQGAAGTGRFF.

J is TRBJ2-4 and V is TRBV6-6; D may be TRBD1 (6 bases). In germline, CDR1 is MNHNY, CDR2 SVGAGI (reference sequence). CDR3 length: 13 residues. V lost 8 bases and J lost 1, with 9 bases in between. The CDR3, as DNA: TGTGCCAGCTGCACAGGGGCCAAAAACATTCAGTACTTC. It codes for CASCTGAKNIQYF.